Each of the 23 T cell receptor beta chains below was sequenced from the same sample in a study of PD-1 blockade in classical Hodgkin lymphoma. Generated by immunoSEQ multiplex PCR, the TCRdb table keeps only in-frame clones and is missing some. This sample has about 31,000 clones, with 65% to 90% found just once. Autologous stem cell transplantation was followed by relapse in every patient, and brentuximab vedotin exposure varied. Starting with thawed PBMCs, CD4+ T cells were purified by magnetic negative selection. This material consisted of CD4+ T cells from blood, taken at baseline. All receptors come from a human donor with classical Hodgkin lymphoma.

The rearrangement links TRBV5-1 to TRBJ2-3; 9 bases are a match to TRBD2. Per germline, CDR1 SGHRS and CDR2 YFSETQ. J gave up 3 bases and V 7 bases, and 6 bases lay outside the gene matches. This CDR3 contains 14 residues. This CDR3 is CASHVAGVTDTQYF. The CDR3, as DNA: TGCGCCAGCCACGTAGCGGGAGTTACAGATACGCAGTATTTT.

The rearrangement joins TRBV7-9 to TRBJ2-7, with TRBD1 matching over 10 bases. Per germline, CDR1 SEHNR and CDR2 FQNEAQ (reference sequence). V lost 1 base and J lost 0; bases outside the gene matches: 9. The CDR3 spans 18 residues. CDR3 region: CASSLGAPTGGASYEQYF. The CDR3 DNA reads TGTGCCAGCAGCTTAGGAGCCCCGACAGGGGGCGCCTCCTACGAGCAGTACTTC.

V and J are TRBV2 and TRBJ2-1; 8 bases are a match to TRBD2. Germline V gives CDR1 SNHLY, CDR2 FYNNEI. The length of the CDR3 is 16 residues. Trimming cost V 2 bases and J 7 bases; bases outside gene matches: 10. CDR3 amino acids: CASSEPGGGRGNEQFF. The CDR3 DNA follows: TGTGCCAGCAGTGAACCCGGCGGGGGGAGGGGAAATGAGCAGTTCTTC.

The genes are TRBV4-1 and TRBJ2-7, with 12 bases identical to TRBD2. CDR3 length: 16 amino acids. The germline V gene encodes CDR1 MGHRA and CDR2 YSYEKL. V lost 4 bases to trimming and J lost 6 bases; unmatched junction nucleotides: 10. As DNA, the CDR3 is TGCGCCAGCAGCCTCGCGACTAGCGGGAGTATCGCCGAGCAGTACTTC. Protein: CASSLATSGSIAEQYF.

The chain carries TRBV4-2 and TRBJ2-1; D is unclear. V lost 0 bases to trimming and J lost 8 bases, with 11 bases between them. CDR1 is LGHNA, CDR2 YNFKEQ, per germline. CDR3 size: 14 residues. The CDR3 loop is CASSQDDLRDEQFF. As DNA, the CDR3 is TGTGCCAGCAGCCAAGACGATCTACGGGATGAGCAGTTCTTC.

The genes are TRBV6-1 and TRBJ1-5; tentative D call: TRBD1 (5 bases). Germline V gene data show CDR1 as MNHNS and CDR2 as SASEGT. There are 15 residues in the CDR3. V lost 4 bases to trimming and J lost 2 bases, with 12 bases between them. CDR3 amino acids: CASSGLGGGNQPQHF. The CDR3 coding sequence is TGTGCCAGCAGTGGTCTCGGGGGTGGCAATCAGCCCCAGCATTTT.

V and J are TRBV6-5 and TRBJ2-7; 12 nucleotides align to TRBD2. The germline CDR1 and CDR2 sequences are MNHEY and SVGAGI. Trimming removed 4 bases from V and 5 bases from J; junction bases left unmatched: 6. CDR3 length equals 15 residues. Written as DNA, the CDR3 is TGTGCCAGCAGTTTCCTAGCGGGAGGGCAACACGAGCAGTACTTC. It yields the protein CASSFLAGGQHEQYF.

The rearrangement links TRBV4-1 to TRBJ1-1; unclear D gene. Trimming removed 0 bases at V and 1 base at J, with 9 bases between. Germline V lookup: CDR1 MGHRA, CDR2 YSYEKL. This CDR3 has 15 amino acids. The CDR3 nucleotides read TGCGCCAGCAGCCAAGATCCCGCAGCGAACACTGAAGCTTTCTTT. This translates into CASSQDPAANTEAFF.

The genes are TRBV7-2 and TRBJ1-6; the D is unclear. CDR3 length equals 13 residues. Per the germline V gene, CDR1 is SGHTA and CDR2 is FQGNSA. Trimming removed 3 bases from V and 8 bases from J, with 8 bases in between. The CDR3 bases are TGTGCCAGCAGCTTGAGAATTGATTCACCCCTCCACTTT. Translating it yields CASSLRIDSPLHF.

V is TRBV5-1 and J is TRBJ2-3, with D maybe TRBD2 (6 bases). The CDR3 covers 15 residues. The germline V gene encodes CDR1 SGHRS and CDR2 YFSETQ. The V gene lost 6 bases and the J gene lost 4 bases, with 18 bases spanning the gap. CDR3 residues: CASTLEGTVADTQYF. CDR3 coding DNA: TGCGCCAGCACCCTGGAGGGGACGGTAGCAGATACGCAGTATTTT.

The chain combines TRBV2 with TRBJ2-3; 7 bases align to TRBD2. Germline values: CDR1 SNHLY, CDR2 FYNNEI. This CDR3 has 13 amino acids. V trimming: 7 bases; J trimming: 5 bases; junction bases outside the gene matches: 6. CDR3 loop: CASMAGVKDTQYF. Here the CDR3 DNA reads TGTGCCAGCATGGCGGGAGTGAAAGATACGCAGTATTTT.

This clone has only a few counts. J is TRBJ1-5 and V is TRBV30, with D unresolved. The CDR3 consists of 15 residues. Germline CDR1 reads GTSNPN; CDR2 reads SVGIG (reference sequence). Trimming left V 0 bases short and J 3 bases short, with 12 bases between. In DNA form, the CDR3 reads TGTGCCTGGAGTGTAGGAGCGGGTAACAATCAGCCCCAGCATTTT. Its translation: CAWSVGAGNNQPQHF.

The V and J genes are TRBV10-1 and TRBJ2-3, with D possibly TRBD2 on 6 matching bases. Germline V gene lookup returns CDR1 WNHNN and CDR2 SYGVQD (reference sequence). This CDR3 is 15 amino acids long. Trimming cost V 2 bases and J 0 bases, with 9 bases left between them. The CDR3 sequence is CASSESGWSTDTQYF. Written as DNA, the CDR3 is TGCGCCAGCAGTGAGAGCGGGTGGAGCACAGATACGCAGTATTTT.

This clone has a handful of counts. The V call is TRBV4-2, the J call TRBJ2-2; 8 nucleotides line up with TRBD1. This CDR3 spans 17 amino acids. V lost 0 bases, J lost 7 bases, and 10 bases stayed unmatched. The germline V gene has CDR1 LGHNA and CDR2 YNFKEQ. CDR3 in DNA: TGTGCCAGCAGCCAAGATAGGGCAGGGGGCGCAGGCGGGGAGCTGTTTTTT. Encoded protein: CASSQDRAGGAGGELFF.

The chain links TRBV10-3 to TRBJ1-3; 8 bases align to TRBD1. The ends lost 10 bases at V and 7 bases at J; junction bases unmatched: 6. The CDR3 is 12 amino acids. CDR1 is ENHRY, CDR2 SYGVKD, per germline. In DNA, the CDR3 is TGTGCCACGACAGGGGATAGTAACACCATATATTTT. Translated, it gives CATTGDSNTIYF.

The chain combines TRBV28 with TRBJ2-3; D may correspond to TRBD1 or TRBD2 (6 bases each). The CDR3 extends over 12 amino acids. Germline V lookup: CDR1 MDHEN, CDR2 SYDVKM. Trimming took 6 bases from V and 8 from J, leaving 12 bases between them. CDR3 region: CASRNRGATQYF. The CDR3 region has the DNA TGTGCCAGCAGGAATAGGGGGGCTACGCAGTATTTT.

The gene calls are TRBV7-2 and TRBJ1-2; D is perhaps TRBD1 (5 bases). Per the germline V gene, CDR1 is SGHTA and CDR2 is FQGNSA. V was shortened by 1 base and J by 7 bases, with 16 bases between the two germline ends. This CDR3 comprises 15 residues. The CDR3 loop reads CASSLDLGTISGYTF. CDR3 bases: TGTGCCAGCAGCTTAGATCTGGGGACGATAAGTGGCTACACCTTC.

CDR3 sequence reads: CASSKEKGLAGLHLFYNEQFF. Written as DNA, the CDR3 is TGTGCCAGTAGTAAGGAGAAGGGACTAGCGGGACTTCATCTCTTTTACAATGAGCAGTTCTTC. This chain joins TRBV19 and TRBJ2-1; TRBD2 agrees at 13 bases. Trimming took 4 bases from V and 4 from J; bases not matched to a gene: 19. The CDR3 has 21 residues. The germline V gene encodes CDR1 LNHDA and CDR2 SQIVND (reference sequence).

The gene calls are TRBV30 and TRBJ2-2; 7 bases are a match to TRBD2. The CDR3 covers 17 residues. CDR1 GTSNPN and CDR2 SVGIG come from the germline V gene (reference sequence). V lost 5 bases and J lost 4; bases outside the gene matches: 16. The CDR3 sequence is CAWSGGRSLAFTGELFF. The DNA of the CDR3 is TGTGCCTGGTCGGGGGGACGATCTCTAGCGTTCACCGGGGAGCTGTTTTTT.

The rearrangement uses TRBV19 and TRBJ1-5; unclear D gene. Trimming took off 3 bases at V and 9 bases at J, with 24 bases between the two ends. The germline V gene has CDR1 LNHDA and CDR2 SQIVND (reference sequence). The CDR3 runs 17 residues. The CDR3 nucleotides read TGTGCCAGTAGTATTCTGGGTCCGACGGAGGGTTGGAGGCCCCAGCATTTT. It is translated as CASSILGPTEGWRPQHF.

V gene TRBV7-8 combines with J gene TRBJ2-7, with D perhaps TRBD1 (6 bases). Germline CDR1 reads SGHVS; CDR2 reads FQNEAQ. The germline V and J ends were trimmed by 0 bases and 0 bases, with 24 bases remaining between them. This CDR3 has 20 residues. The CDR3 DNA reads TGTGCCAGCAGCTTAGCGTCAACAGGGACAATACTACGCGGCTCCTACGAGCAGTACTTC. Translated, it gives CASSLASTGTILRGSYEQYF. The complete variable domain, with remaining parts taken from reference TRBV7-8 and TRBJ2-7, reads GAGVSQSPRYKVAKRGQDVALRCDPISGHVSLFWYQQALGQGPEFLTYFQNEAQLDKSGLPSDRFFAERPEGSVSTLKIQRTQQEDSAVYLCASSLASTGTILRGSYEQYFGPGTRLTVT.

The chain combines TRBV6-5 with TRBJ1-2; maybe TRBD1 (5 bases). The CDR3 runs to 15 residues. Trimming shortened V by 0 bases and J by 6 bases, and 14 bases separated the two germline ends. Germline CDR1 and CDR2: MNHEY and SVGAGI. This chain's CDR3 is CASSYSLSGSDGYTF. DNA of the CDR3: TGTGCCAGCAGTTACTCCCTTTCAGGGTCCGATGGCTACACCTTC.

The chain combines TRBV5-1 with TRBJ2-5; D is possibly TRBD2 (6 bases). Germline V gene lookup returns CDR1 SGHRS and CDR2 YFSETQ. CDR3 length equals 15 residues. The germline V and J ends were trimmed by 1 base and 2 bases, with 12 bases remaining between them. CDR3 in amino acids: CASSLTGEPQETQYF. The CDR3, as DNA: TGCGCCAGCAGCTTGACGGGAGAGCCACAAGAGACCCAGTACTTC.